A single sample gave rise to the 14 T cell receptor beta chains below, sequenced in a study of T cell responses to AZD1222 COVID-19 vaccine. Sequencing was performed with immunoSEQ multiplex PCR; in TCRdb, only in-frame clones are kept and a portion is missing. This table has 93,000 or so clones, about nine tenths appearing once. The sample was peripheral blood, taken on day 0 of AZD1222 vaccination. These receptor sequences come from an adult in good health.

This CDR3 reads CASSLSGGVVFRYGYTF. The CDR3 nucleotides are TGTGCCAGCAGTTTATCGGGGGGAGTTGTTTTTCGGTATGGCTACACCTTC. V gene TRBV28 combines with J gene TRBJ1-2, with D perhaps matching TRBD1 (5 bases). The CDR3 is made up of 17 amino acids. The V and J ends lost 1 base and 5 bases respectively, with 20 bases between them. Germline V gene data show CDR1 as MDHEN and CDR2 as SYDVKM.

The chain carries TRBV23-1 and TRBJ1-1, with 9 positions matching TRBD1. TRBV23-1 carries the ORF label, with uncertain function. The length of the CDR3 is 15 residues. V lost 2 bases to trimming and J lost 5 bases; unmatched junction nucleotides: 6. Written as DNA, the CDR3 is TGCGCCAGCAGTCAAATAACGGACAGGGGTACTGAAGCTTTCTTT. This gives the protein CASSQITDRGTEAFF.

In its sample, this clone was seen once. V gene TRBV12-5 combines with J gene TRBJ1-5, with TRBD1 identical over 8 bases. This CDR3 has 18 amino acids. The trim removed 1 base at V and 2 bases at J, leaving 10 bases unmatched. Germline lookup yields CDR1 LGHNT and CDR2 FRNRAP. CDR3 sequence: CASGLGQGPFGGNQPQHF. CDR3 nucleotides: TGTGCTAGTGGTTTGGGACAGGGGCCGTTTGGTGGCAATCAGCCCCAGCATTTT.

V is TRBV10-3 and J is TRBJ1-2; D might be TRBD1 (6 bases). The V end lost 6 bases, the J end lost 3 bases, and 11 bases lay between the germline ends. Germline V gives CDR1 ENHRY, CDR2 SYGVKD. This CDR3 region has 13 residues. The CDR3 protein is CAISGRGDYGYTF. For the CDR3, the DNA is TGTGCCATCAGCGGCAGGGGTGACTATGGCTACACCTTC.

This chain connects TRBV19 to TRBJ2-7, with TRBD2 identical over 8 bases. Germline CDR1 reads LNHDA; CDR2 reads SQIVND (reference sequence). Trimming removed 3 bases from V and 5 bases from J; junction bases left unmatched: 6. The CDR3 loop spans 14 amino acids. CDR3 in amino acids: CASSMLAGGDEQYF. The CDR3 region has the DNA TGTGCCAGTAGTATGCTCGCGGGGGGTGACGAGCAGTACTTC.

The chain couples TRBV7-9 to TRBJ2-1, with D uncertain. Germline V CDR1 and CDR2: SEHNR, FQNEAQ (reference sequence). CDR3 length: 15 residues. V lost 5 bases, J lost 7 bases, and 18 bases lay in between. The CDR3 protein is CASSRGNSPENEQFF. The CDR3 DNA sequence: TGTGCCAGCAGCCGTGGGAACTCACCGGAGAATGAGCAGTTCTTC.

This clone was observed a few times. The chain combines TRBV2 with TRBJ2-3, with 9 bases aligning to TRBD2. Trimming took 0 bases from V and 6 from J; bases not matched to a gene: 19. CDR3 length: 20 residues. From germline, CDR1 is SNHLY and CDR2 FYNNEI. CDR3 in DNA: TGTGCCAGCAGTGAAGCCACACGAGCGCTAGCGGGAAGGGGTAGGGATACGCAGTATTTT. It specifies CASSEATRALAGRGRDTQYF. The variable domain in full, with the rest retrieved from reference TRBV2 and TRBJ2-3, is EPEVTQTPSHQVTQMGQEVILRCVPISNHLYFYWYRQILGQKVEFLVSFYNNEISEKSEIFDDQFSVERPDGSNFTLKIRSTKLEDSAMYFCASSEATRALAGRGRDTQYFGPGTRLTVL.

The chain recombines TRBV25-1 with TRBJ2-7, with 8 bases lining up with TRBD2. CDR3 size: 15 residues. V was clipped by 3 bases and J by 5 bases; unmatched bases: 9. Germline V gene data show CDR1 as MGHDK and CDR2 as SYGVNS. The CDR3 sequence is CASSERASGPHEQYF. The CDR3, as DNA: TGTGCCAGCAGTGAGAGGGCTAGCGGGCCCCACGAGCAGTACTTC.

The rearrangement links TRBV2 to TRBJ2-7, with TRBD2 as a possible D gene (5 bases). Germline CDR1 reads SNHLY; CDR2 reads FYNNEI. V was cut by 6 bases and J by 2 bases, with 14 bases left in between. The length of the CDR3 is 14 residues. DNA of the CDR3: TGTGCCAGCAGGCCTCAGAGGGAACCCTACGAGCAGTACTTC. Protein sequence: CASRPQREPYEQYF.

The chain joins TRBV19 to TRBJ1-5; TRBD1 matches 7 bases. CDR3 size: 15 residues. Per the germline V gene, CDR1 is LNHDA and CDR2 is SQIVND (reference sequence). The junction had 6 bases not matched to a gene; V was cut back by 6 bases and J by 1 base. Here the CDR3 reads CASRIPTGSNQPQHF. CDR3 coding DNA: TGTGCCAGTAGGATACCGACAGGGAGCAATCAGCCCCAGCATTTT.

The chain recombines TRBV20-1 with TRBJ2-1; 9 bases are shared with TRBD2. There are 14 residues in the CDR3. V shed 3 bases and J 10 bases; nucleotides not matched to a gene: 10. CDR1 is DFQATT and CDR2 is SNEGSKA in the germline V gene (reference sequence). CDR3 protein: CSASWREGHREQFF. In nucleotides, the CDR3 is TGCAGTGCTAGTTGGCGGGAGGGCCACCGGGAGCAGTTCTTC.

This chain connects TRBV12-3 or TRBV12-4 to TRBJ2-1; no reliable D call. The ends were cut back, 2 bases at V and 8 bases at J, with 10 bases in the middle. The CDR3 has 13 residues. The CDR3 loop reads CASSLLRAHEQFF. For the CDR3, the DNA is TGTGCCAGCAGTTTACTGAGAGCACATGAGCAGTTCTTC.

V and J are TRBV7-3 and TRBJ2-7; 8 bases map to TRBD1. V trimming: 0 bases; J trimming: 0 bases; junction bases outside the gene matches: 7. Germline CDR1 is SGHTA and CDR2 is FQGTGA. There are 17 residues in the CDR3. The CDR3 bases are TGTGCCAGCAGCTTAACGGGCGGACAGGGTGGCTCCTACGAGCAGTACTTC. Translated, it gives CASSLTGGQGGSYEQYF.

This clone has only a few counts. V gene TRBV7-3 combines with J gene TRBJ2-7; TRBD1 aligns across 10 bases. The CDR3 is made up of 18 amino acids. V lost 5 bases and J lost 5; bases outside the gene matches: 18. CDR1 SGHTA and CDR2 FQGTGA come from the germline V gene. For the CDR3, the DNA is TGTGCCAGCAGCAACCGGGACAGGGGCCGACCAACAGGCGACGAGCAGTACTTC. Its protein product is CASSNRDRGRPTGDEQYF.